Listed below are T cell receptor beta chains from one sample, sequenced in a study of breast tumors, draining lymph nodes, adjacent tissues. TCRdb used MiXCR to reprocess the multiplex PCR reads, holding one entry per CDR3 protein. This sample has tens of thousands of distinct CDR3 sequences, with over 25% found just once. The sequenced material came from axillary lymph node tissue. Receptors originate from a female donor with breast cancer. Some clones in this sample may be carry-over from other donors' samples. Both conserved end residues are part of each CDR3. The order of the fields is J gene, D gene, V gene, clone size, CDR3 DNA, CDR3 protein. D genes are given only for firm matches. Clone sizes are given selectively: once, few, many, or a class where the clone is expanded.

TRBJ2-5 NA TRBV7-2 NA TGTGCCAGCAGCCCCGGTGGGGGGACGGGGGCGGAGACCCAGTACTTC CASSPGGGTGAETQYF
TRBJ2-7 NA TRBV7-2 many TGTGCCAGCAGCTACTTCCAGGGAGTCGGCGAGCAGTACTTC CASSYFQGVGEQYF
TRBJ2-2 TRBD2 TRBV6-5 NA TGTGCCAGCAGTTACAGGGTTGGGGGAGGGCTAGCCGGGGAGCTGTTTTTT CASSYRVGGGLAGELFF
TRBJ1-2 NA TRBV5-1 many TGCGCCAGCAGCCCCGGGACGGACCGTCCGAACTATGGCTACACCTTC CASSPGTDRPNYGYTF
TRBJ2-3 TRBD2 TRBV5-1 many TGCGCCAGCAGCTTGACTAGCGGGAGGGCTGATACGCAGTATTTT CASSLTSGRADTQYF
TRBJ1-1 NA TRBV3-1 once TGTGCCAGCAGCCAAGATGGGTCGGGGATGGGTGAAGCTTTCTTT CASSQDGSGMGEAFF
TRBJ2-1 TRBD2 TRBV20-1 NA TGCAGTGCTAGAGTGCTAGCGGGGGCAAACAATGAGCAGTTCTTC CSARVLAGANNEQFF
TRBJ1-2 NA TRBV5-1 many TGCGCCAGCAGCCTTGAGGGGCCGGGGAACTATGGCTACACCTTC CASSLEGPGNYGYTF
TRBJ2-1 TRBD2 TRBV29-1 many TGCAGCGTTGGCGGGAGGGAGCAGTTCTTC CSVGGREQFF
TRBJ1-6 TRBD1 TRBV19 NA TGTGCCAGTTCCCCGGGACAGAAGAGTTCACCCCTCCACTTT CASSPGQKSSPLHF
TRBJ1-3 TRBD1 TRBV20-1 many TGCAGTGCTACTAGGGACAGGACGCACACCATATATTTT CSATRDRTHTIYF